These 17 T cell receptor beta chains originate from one sample sequenced in a study of T cell clonotyping in hematopoietic cell transplantation. Only in-frame clones appear in the TCRdb table, and some are missing; sequencing was by immunoSEQ multiplex PCR. In the table there are approximately 9,100 clones, roughly 80% of which are singletons. The source material was peripheral blood mononuclear cells, sampled 180 days after allogeneic stem cell transplant. Receptor source: a female patient aged 45-65 years who had an allogeneic stem cell transplant from an unrelated donor, so the T cells may come from the graft donor. Some clones in this sample may be carry-over from other donors' samples.

The DNA for the CDR3 is TGTGCTAGTGGCCGAGGGGCAGCCAGCTCCTACGAGCAGTACTTC. Its translation is CASGRGAASSYEQYF. This chain joins TRBV12-5 and TRBJ2-7, with D perhaps assigned TRBD1 or TRBD2 (5 bases each). The V gene lost 6 bases and the J gene lost 0 bases, with 15 bases spanning the gap. Per germline, CDR1 LGHNT and CDR2 FRNRAP. The CDR3 is 15 residues long.

A word on this clone: Since the CDR3 does not end with the conserved phenylalanine or tryptophan, this likely comes from a read error. The gene calls are TRBV28 and TRBJ1-2; D is unresolved. The V gene lost 8 bases and the J gene lost 6 bases, with 10 bases spanning the gap. Germline CDR1 and CDR2: MDHEN and SYDVKM. This CDR3 comprises 11 residues. CDR3 nucleotides: TGTGCCAGCGAACAGAGAAATGGCTACACCTAC. It encodes CASEQRNGYTY.

The chain couples TRBV4-1 to TRBJ2-3, with 12 bases matching TRBD2. V lost 4 bases and J lost 0; bases outside the gene matches: 5. Germline CDR1 reads MGHRA; CDR2 reads YSYEKL. The CDR3 consists of 17 residues. The DNA of the CDR3 is TGCGCCAGCAGCCCCTACGGACTAGCGGGAAGCACAGATACGCAGTATTTT. It yields the protein CASSPYGLAGSTDTQYF.

The rearrangement uses TRBV9 and TRBJ1-5; D is ambiguous. Per germline, CDR1 SGDLS and CDR2 YYNGEE. Between the trimmed V and J ends, which lost 6 bases and 0 bases, there was a span of 10 bases. The CDR3 is made up of 14 amino acids. This CDR3 is CASNAGNSNQPQHF. The CDR3 bases are TGTGCCAGCAACGCCGGAAATAGCAATCAGCCCCAGCATTTT.

This clone was found once. V and J are TRBV1 and TRBJ2-1. TRBV1 is annotated as a pseudogene. The CDR3 loop spans 14 amino acids. The DNA of the CDR3 is TGCACCAGCAGCTGGGGTAACTGGCGAGTTGAGCAGTTCTTC. This gives the protein CTSSWGNWRVEQFF.

This chain links TRBV5-1 with TRBJ2-2; D remains ambiguous. The CDR3 is 15 residues long. Trimming pared 0 bases from V and 4 bases from J, leaving 10 bases between. Looked up from germline, CDR1 is SGHRS and CDR2 is YFSETQ. CDR3: CASSLEPRSTGELFF. In DNA form, the CDR3 reads TGCGCCAGCAGCTTGGAACCCCGAAGCACCGGGGAGCTGTTTTTT.

CDR3 sequence (DNA): TGTGCCTGGCACCCTCTATTGGGGACAGGGTATGGCTACACCTTC. Translation: CAWHPLLGTGYGYTF. The chain has TRBV30 and TRBJ1-2, with 9 bases that match TRBD1. Germline CDR1 GTSNPN, CDR2 SVGIG (reference sequence). The CDR3 extends over 15 amino acids. The junction had 12 bases not matched to a gene; V was cut back by 5 bases and J by 5 bases.

The chain uses TRBV7-2 and TRBJ1-1, with TRBD1 matching over 9 bases. V lost 4 bases and J lost 0; bases outside the gene matches: 9. This CDR3 region has 17 residues. CDR1 and CDR2 (germline): SGHTA, FQGNSA. The CDR3 DNA is TGTGCCAGCAGCTCGACAGGGGGGGATAGGATGAACACTGAAGCTTTCTTT. Translating gives CASSSTGGDRMNTEAFF.

In this sample, this clone turned up a few times. The chain couples TRBV9 to TRBJ2-2; TRBD2 is a possible D gene (5 bases). Germline V gene data show CDR1 as SGDLS and CDR2 as YYNGEE. Trimming pared 4 bases from V and 3 bases from J, leaving 13 bases between. The CDR3 sequence is 15 residues long. The CDR3 nucleotides read TGTGCCAGCAGCCCAGAGGGCGGAGACACCGGGGAGCTGTTTTTT. This translates into CASSPEGGDTGELFF.

This chain links TRBV5-8 with TRBJ2-7, with a possible D match to TRBD1 (6 bases). The CDR3 consists of 15 residues. The V end lost 0 bases, the J end lost 6 bases, and 16 bases lay between the germline ends. Germline V lookup: CDR1 SGHTS, CDR2 YDEGEE. The CDR3 region is CASSLGTGMAPEQYF. CDR3 bases: TGTGCCAGCAGCTTGGGCACAGGGATGGCACCCGAGCAGTACTTC.

This clone has only a few counts. The genes are TRBV5-5 and TRBJ1-2; D gene unclear. Trimming shortened V by 3 bases and J by 0 bases, and 12 bases separated the two germline ends. CDR1 SGHKS and CDR2 YYEKEE come from the germline V gene (reference sequence). CDR3 length equals 15 residues. The CDR3, as DNA: TGTGCCAGCAGCTATAGGCAGGCAGCTAACTATGGCTACACCTTC. Protein product: CASSYRQAANYGYTF.

J is TRBJ1-3 and V is TRBV4-2; TRBD1 is a possible D gene (6 bases). CDR3 length: 17 residues. CDR1 is LGHNA and CDR2 is YNFKEQ in the germline V gene. The V gene lost 0 bases and the J gene lost 3 bases, with 15 bases spanning the gap. The CDR3 DNA follows: TGTGCCAGCAGCCAAGATGGGGGCGTGGACCGTGGAAACACCATATATTTT. The encoded protein is CASSQDGGVDRGNTIYF.

The chain employs TRBV29-1 and TRBJ2-1; D tentatively reads TRBD1 or TRBD2 (6 bases each). This CDR3 has 14 amino acids. CDR1 SQVTM and CDR2 ANQGSEA come from the germline V gene. V gave up 3 bases and J gave up 9 bases, with 18 bases separating them. Here the CDR3 reads CSVEGAGEGGEQFF. The CDR3, as DNA: TGCAGCGTTGAGGGAGCTGGAGAGGGGGGTGAGCAGTTCTTC.

The chain carries TRBV19 and TRBJ1-2, with a tentative D call TRBD1 (6 bases). V lost 4 bases, J lost 4 bases, and 19 bases lay in between. Germline loops: CDR1 LNHDA, CDR2 SQIVND (reference sequence). The length of the CDR3 is 16 residues. In nucleotides, the CDR3 is TGTGCCAGTAGTAACAGGGACACTTTCGTCGGCTATGGCTACACCTTC. As protein: CASSNRDTFVGYGYTF. Combining the CDR3 with reference TRBV19 and TRBJ1-2 gives the whole variable domain DGGITQSPKYLFRKEGQNVTLSCEQNLNHDAMYWYRQDPGQGLRLIYYSQIVNDFQKGDIAEGYSVSREKKESFPLTVTSAQKNPTAFYLCASSNRDTFVGYGYTFGSGTRLTVV.

This chain connects TRBV6-6 to TRBJ2-2; D is unclear. Germline V gene lookup returns CDR1 MNHNY and CDR2 SVGAGI (reference sequence). The CDR3 has 16 amino acids. The V gene lost 6 bases and the J gene lost 4 bases, with 18 bases spanning the gap. This CDR3 reads CASRPPGRASTGELFF. CDR3 nucleotides: TGTGCCAGCAGACCCCCCGGGCGCGCGTCCACCGGGGAGCTGTTTTTT.

The genes are TRBV7-9 and TRBJ1-4; TRBD1 matches 12 bases. This CDR3 contains 17 residues. In germline, CDR1 is SEHNR, CDR2 FQNEAQ (reference sequence). Losses at the gene ends were 5 bases for V and 6 bases for J; bases not matched to a gene: 10. The CDR3 spells CASSLGTGGYIDEKLFF. CDR3 nucleotide sequence: TGTGCCAGCAGCCTTGGGACAGGGGGCTACATTGATGAAAAACTGTTTTTT.

The rearrangement uses TRBV27 and TRBJ2-7; possibly TRBD1 for D (6 bases). CDR1 MNHEY and CDR2 SMNVEV come from the germline V gene (reference sequence). The CDR3 is 14 amino acids. Trimming pared 5 bases from V and 3 bases from J, leaving 14 bases between. The CDR3 region is CASSETGNYYEQYF. Written as DNA, the CDR3 is TGTGCCAGCAGTGAGACAGGAAATTACTACGAGCAGTACTTC.